This T cell receptor beta chain was observed in a study of blood T cell repertoires in COVID-19. Sequenced by immunoSEQ multiplex PCR; TCRdb stores in-frame clones only, minus some. The sample consists of over 200,000 clones, less than 85% of them appearing once. The CDR3 length is 14 residues. This receptor was identified in a man aged 55 to 70 who had recovered from COVID-19. Sequenced material: PBMCs or T cells enriched from blood (not recorded which). The chain employs TRBV21-1 and TRBJ2-7; the table gives TRBD1 as D, unverified against the DNA. TRBV21-1 is deemed a pseudogene. The CDR3 is CASSGITGPLGQYF. The CDR3 nucleotides read TGTGCCAGCAGCGGGATTACAGGGCCCCTCGGGCAGTACTTC.